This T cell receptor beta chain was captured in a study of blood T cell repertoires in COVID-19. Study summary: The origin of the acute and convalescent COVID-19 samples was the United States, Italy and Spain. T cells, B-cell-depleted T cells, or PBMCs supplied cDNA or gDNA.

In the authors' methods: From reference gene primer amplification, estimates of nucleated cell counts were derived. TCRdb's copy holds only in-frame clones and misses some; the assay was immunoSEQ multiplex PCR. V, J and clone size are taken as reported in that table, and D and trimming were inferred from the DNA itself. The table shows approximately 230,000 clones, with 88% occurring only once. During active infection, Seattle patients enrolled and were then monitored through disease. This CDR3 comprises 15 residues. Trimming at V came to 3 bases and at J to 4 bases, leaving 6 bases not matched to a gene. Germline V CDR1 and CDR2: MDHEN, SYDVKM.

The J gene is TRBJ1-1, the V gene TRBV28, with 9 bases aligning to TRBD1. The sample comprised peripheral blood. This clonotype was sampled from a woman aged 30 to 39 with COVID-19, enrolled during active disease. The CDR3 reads CASSLGQGLITEAFF. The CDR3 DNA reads TGTGCCAGCAGTTTGGGACAGGGTCTGATCACTGAAGCTTTCTTT.